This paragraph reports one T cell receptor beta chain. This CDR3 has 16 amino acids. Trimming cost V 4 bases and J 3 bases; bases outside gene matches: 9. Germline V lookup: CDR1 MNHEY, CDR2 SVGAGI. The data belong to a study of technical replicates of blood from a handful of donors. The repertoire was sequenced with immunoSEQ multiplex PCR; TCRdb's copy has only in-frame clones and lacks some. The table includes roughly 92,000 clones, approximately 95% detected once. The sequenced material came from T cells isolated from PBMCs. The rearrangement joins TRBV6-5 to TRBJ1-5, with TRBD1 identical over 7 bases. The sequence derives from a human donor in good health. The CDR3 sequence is CASSSLGTAYNQPQHF. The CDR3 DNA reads TGTGCCAGCAGTTCCCTCGGGACAGCCTACAATCAGCCCCAGCATTTT.